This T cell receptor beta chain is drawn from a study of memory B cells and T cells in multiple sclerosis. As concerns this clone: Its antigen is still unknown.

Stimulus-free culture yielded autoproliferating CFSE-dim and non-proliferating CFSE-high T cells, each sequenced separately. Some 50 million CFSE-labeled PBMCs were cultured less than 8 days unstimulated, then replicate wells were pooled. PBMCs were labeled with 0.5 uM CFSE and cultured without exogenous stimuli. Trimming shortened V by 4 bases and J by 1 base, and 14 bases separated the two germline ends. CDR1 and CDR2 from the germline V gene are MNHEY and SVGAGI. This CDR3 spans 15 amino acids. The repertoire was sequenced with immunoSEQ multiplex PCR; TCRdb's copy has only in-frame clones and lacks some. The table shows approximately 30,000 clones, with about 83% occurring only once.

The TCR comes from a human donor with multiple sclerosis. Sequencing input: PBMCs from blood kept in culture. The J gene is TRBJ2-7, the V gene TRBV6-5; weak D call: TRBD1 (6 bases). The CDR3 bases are TGTGCCAGCAGTTCCACCGGGACATCTTCCTACGAGCAGTACTTC. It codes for CASSSTGTSSYEQYF.